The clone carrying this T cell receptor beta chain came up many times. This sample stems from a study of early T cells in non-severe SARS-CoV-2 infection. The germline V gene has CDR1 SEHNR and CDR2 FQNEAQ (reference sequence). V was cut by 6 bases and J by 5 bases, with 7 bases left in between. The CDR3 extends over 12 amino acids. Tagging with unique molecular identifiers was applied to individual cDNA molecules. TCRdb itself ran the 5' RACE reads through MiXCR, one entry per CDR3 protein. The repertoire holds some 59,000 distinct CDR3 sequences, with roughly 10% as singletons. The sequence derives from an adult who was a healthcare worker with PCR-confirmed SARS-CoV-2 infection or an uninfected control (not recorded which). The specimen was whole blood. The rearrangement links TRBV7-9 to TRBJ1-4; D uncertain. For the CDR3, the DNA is TGTGCCAGCAGATATGCGAATGAAAAACTGTTTTTT. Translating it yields CASRYANEKLFF.